Listed here are 12 T cell receptor beta chains from one sample, sequenced in a study of blood T cells in healthy people across ages. Primers used in a second PCR of about 7 to 12 cycles were a sample-barcoded 5' primer and a J-beta primer mix. Each CDR3 protein gets one entry after TCRdb re-called the 5' RACE reads with MiXCR. The data hold hundreds of thousands of distinct CDR3 sequences, with about 34% observed a single time. Sequencing used blood. The receptors shown here come from a young man in good health.

This sequence joins TRBV3-1 and TRBJ2-1, with D perhaps TRBD1 (6 bases). V was cut by 0 bases and J by 4 bases, with 19 bases left in between. There are 18 residues in the CDR3. Germline values: CDR1 LGHDT, CDR2 YNNKEL (reference sequence). CDR3 sequence reads: CASSQDPATVRGYNEQFF. The DNA for the CDR3 is TGTGCCAGCAGCCAAGATCCCGCGACAGTGAGGGGGTACAATGAGCAGTTCTTC.

Of note for this clonotype: A read error may account for a junction end that differs from germline. The rearrangement uses TRBV2 and TRBJ1-4, with 7 bases aligning to TRBD1. Germline V gene sequence: CDR1 SNHLY, CDR2 FYNNEI. The CDR3 length is 14 residues. CDR3 bases: TGTGCCTCCTGGGACAGTCCAACTAATGAAGAACTGTTTTTT. This codes for CASWDSPTNEELFF.

This clonotype was observed a few times. This chain joins TRBV20-1 and TRBJ1-1; 8 bases map to TRBD1. The CDR3 has 12 amino acids. V shed 6 bases, J shed 6 bases, and the junction held 6 bases outside the gene matches. Germline V gene sequence: CDR1 DFQATT, CDR2 SNEGSKA (reference sequence). The chain's CDR3 is CSANRGFPEAFF. CDR3 in DNA: TGCAGTGCCAACAGGGGGTTTCCTGAAGCTTTCTTT.

This clonotype has more than one count but fewer than ten. The chain recombines TRBV20-1 with TRBJ2-7, with D uncertain. V gave up 3 bases and J gave up 4 bases, with 10 bases separating them. This CDR3 spans 12 amino acids. Germline CDR1 is DFQATT and CDR2 is SNEGSKA (reference sequence). CDR3 protein: CSASSPQYEQYF. The CDR3 region has the DNA TGCAGTGCTAGCTCTCCCCAATACGAGCAGTACTTC.

The sample holds one count of this clonotype. At one end the junction does not follow the germline gene, possibly because of a read error. The rearrangement joins TRBV7-2 to TRBJ2-4, with no clear D. The CDR3 has 16 amino acids. The V gene's germline CDR1 is SGHTA and CDR2 FQGNSA. The DNA of the CDR3 is TGTGCCAGCAGCTTAGGTTTGGGATACGCCAAAAACATCCAGTACTTC. It encodes CASSLGLGYAKNIQYF.

The sample holds a few counts of this clonotype. This chain uses TRBV7-2 with TRBJ2-5; no firm D call. There are 13 residues in the CDR3. Trimming left V 5 bases short and J 4 bases short, with 11 bases between. The germline V gene has CDR1 SGHTA and CDR2 FQGNSA. The CDR3 sequence is CASSPEQTETQYF. The CDR3 DNA reads as TGTGCCAGCAGCCCAGAGCAGACAGAGACCCAGTACTTC. The variable domain in full, with the rest retrieved from reference TRBV7-2 and TRBJ2-5, is GAGVSQSPSNKVTEKGKDVELRCDPISGHTALYWYRQSLGQGLEFLIYFQGNSAPDKSGLPSDRFSAERTGGSVSTLTIQRTQQEDSAVYLCASSPEQTETQYFGPGTRLLVL.

This chain uses TRBV9 with TRBJ2-5; D is unresolved. Trimming took off 3 bases at V and 11 bases at J, with 11 bases between the two ends. The germline V gene has CDR1 SGDLS and CDR2 YYNGEE. The CDR3 spans 11 residues. As DNA, the CDR3 is TGTGCCAGCAGCGGCTACAATGGGCAGTACTTC. This codes for CASSGYNGQYF. Variable domain in full (rest from reference TRBV9 and TRBJ2-5): DSGVTQTPKHLITATGQRVTLRCSPRSGDLSVYWYQQSLDQGLQFLIQYYNGEERAKGNILERFSAQQFPDLHSELNLSSLELGDSALYFCASSGYNGQYFGPGTRLLVL.

This chain joins TRBV7-2 and TRBJ1-2; 10 positions agree with TRBD1. CDR1 SGHTA and CDR2 FQGNSA come from the germline V gene. This CDR3 region has 14 residues. The trim removed 4 bases at V and 7 bases at J, leaving 6 bases unmatched. CDR3 loop: CASSYSRDRGGYTF. CDR3 coding DNA: TGTGCCAGCAGCTACAGCCGGGACAGGGGTGGCTACACCTTC.

The chain uses TRBV4-2 and TRBJ1-1; 8 bases are a match to TRBD1. V lost 2 bases and J lost 10; bases outside the gene matches: 12. Germline V gene sequence: CDR1 LGHNA, CDR2 YNFKEQ. The CDR3 extends over 15 amino acids. The CDR3 nucleotides are TGTGCCAGCAGCCAATCCAATTCAGGGGGCGGAGGAGCTTTCTTT. This codes for CASSQSNSGGGGAFF.

The chain joins TRBV30 to TRBJ1-4; the D is unclear. V dropped 0 bases and J dropped 5 bases, with 4 bases sitting between them. Germline V gene data show CDR1 as GTSNPN and CDR2 as SVGIG (reference sequence). This CDR3 has 12 amino acids. The CDR3 sequence: CAWSVDNEKLFF. The CDR3, as DNA: TGTGCCTGGAGTGTAGACAATGAAAAACTGTTTTTT.

This clonotype has more than one count but fewer than ten. The V call is TRBV6-1, the J call TRBJ1-4, with TRBD1 matching over 9 bases. The CDR3 length is 14 residues. The V gene end was trimmed by 6 bases and the J gene end by 8 bases; junction bases not matched to a gene: 7. Germline loops: CDR1 MNHNS, CDR2 SASEGT. CDR3 nucleotide sequence: TGTGCCAGCAGCAACACAGGGGGCGAAGAAAAACTGTTTTTT. Amino acid sequence: CASSNTGGEEKLFF.

A remark on this clonotype: A clone one base away is much larger, so this may be a read error. This chain connects TRBV20-1 to TRBJ2-1; tentative D call: TRBD1 (6 bases). The CDR3 length is 10 residues. Germline V lookup: CDR1 DFQATT, CDR2 SNEGSKA (reference sequence). This CDR3 is CRGAYNEQFF. The CDR3 DNA is TGCAGGGGGGCATACAATGAGCAGTTCTTC.